The T cell receptor (beta chain) described here comes from a study of T cell changes during pregnancy in multiple sclerosis (dated by TCRdb to about 2019). For context, the study as a whole: The study examined how the T cell repertoire changed over the course of pregnancy in women with multiple sclerosis.

In regard to this clone: Its antigen is unknown. Per-nucleotide qualities are absent, and no much larger clonotype sits a single base away.

Library generation was performed with the immunoSEQ multiplex PCR assay. TCRdb re-hosts the immuneACCESS table, in-frame sequences only. Its copies lack some clones; in the studies checked, an unresolved V gene accounts for under half of them, and the cause for the rest is not known. The sample table records some 80,000 clones; 92% of these occur just once. Jointly, the top ten make up more than 1.4% of the sample. The specimen was peripheral blood, collected before pregnancy. This receptor was taken from a female donor with multiple sclerosis, enrolled in a pregnancy study.

Here the CDR3 is given as CASRGAGGSPLHF. The nucleotide sequence reads TGTGCCAGCAGGGGGGCAGGGGGTTCACCCCTCCACTTT. The rearranged chain carries TRBV6-1 and TRBJ1-6, with 7 central nucleotides matching TRBD1. CDR1 and CDR2 (MNHNS, SASEGT) derive from the germline V gene. V trim: 6 bases; J trim: 9 bases; unmatched bases: 5. The CDR3 has 13 amino acids, counting the end cysteine and phenylalanine. The CDR3 DNA has 39 bases and is translated from base 1.